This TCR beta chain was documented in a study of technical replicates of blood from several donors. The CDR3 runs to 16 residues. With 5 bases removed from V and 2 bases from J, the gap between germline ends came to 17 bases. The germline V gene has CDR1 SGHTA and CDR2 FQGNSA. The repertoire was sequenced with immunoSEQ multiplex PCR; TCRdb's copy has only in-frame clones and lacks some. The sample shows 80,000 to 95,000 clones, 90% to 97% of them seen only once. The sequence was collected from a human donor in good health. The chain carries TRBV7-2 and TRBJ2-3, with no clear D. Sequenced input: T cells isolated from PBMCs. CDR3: CASSQNIVQDTDTQYF. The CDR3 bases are TGTGCCAGCAGCCAAAATATCGTGCAGGACACAGATACGCAGTATTTT.